The text below deals with one TCR beta chain. These data originate in a study of blood T cell repertoires in COVID-19. The V and J ends lost 2 bases and 5 bases, in that order; junction bases with no gene match: 6. The CDR3 is 15 residues long. Per germline, CDR1 SGHTA and CDR2 FQGNSA. Here immunoSEQ multiplex PCR was the method, and the copy in TCRdb shows in-frame clones only, minus some. The sample has approximately 280,000 clones; 80% to 90% are singletons. The rearrangement joins TRBV7-2 to TRBJ1-1; 9 bases map to TRBD1. Sequencing input: peripheral blood. The receptor comes from a woman aged 70-85 years with acute or convalescent COVID-19. The chain's CDR3 is CASSLMTGGRTEAFF. DNA for the CDR3: TGTGCCAGCAGCTTAATGACAGGGGGGAGAACTGAAGCTTTCTTT. Based on the CDR3 plus reference TRBV7-2 and TRBJ1-1, the full variable domain is GAGVSQSPSNKVTEKGKDVELRCDPISGHTALYWYRQSLGQGLEFLIYFQGNSAPDKSGLPSDRFSAERTGGSVSTLTIQRTQQEDSAVYLCASSLMTGGRTEAFFGQGTRLTVV.